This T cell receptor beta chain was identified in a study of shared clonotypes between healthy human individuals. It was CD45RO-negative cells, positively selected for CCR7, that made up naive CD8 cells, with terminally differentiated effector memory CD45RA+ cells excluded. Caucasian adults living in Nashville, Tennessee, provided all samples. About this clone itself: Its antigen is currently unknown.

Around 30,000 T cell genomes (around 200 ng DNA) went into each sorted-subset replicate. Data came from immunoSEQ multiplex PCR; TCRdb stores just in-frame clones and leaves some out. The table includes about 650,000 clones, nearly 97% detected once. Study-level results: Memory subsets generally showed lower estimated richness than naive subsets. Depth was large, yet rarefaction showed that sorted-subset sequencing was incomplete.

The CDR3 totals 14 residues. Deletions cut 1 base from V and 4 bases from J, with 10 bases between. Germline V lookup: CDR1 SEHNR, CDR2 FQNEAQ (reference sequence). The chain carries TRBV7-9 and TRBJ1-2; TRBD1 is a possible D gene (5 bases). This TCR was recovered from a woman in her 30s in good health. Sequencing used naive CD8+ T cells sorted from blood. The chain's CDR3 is CASSLGDGTYGYTF. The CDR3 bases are TGTGCCAGCAGCTTAGGGGACGGAACCTATGGCTACACCTTC.